This record looks at one T cell receptor beta chain sequence and its context. This clonotype was seen at least ten times. Which antigen it targets is not known. It has no much larger one-base neighbor in the sample; base qualities were not kept. cDNA was synthesized by template-switch 5'RACE using a primer with a 10-nucleotide random unique molecular identifier that tagged each TCR transcript. Each sequencing run produced over 160 million TCR-beta sequences covering 15-18 subjects. The RNeasy kit was used for extraction of total RNA. Using the KAPA Real-time Library Amplification kit, TCR-beta VDJ regions were amplified with primers for the TCR constant region and the 5'RACE anchor. A first PCR added sample indexes and Illumina adaptors, after which a second PCR increased the library yield. After Ampure bead purification, the roughly 650 bp TCR product was size-selected on a 2% E-gel SizeSelection system. Before pooling, library quality was checked on a Bioanalyzer, concentration was measured with Qubit, and libraries were quantified with the Kapa Library Quantification kit. Paired-end 2 x 150 bp sequencing of the libraries was performed on an Illumina HiSeq 2500. To increase sequence diversity, roughly 24-30% phiX was spiked into each library pool. The study's processing was this. Quality-filtered reads were processed with the UMI-based MiGEC pipeline, and over 75% of raw TCR sequences were removed by the MiGEC pipeline during error correction. IMGT germline references were used for alignment of VDJ genes, and clonotypes were defined by a unique CDR3 amino acid sequence together with V-J genes. VDJtools evaluated clonal expansion, Shannon diversity and CDR3 relatedness (CalcPairwiseDistances, ClusterSamples); CLCbio workbench built phylogenetic trees. Expanded clones were defined as having at least 8 unique UMIs, based on coefficient-of-variation modelling across technical triplicates. TCRdb handled the public reads itself, with Q25 trimming in fastp and clone calling in MiXCR, and kept productive beta chains. Under each unique CDR3 protein, matching rows form one entry showing the most common genes and DNA. TCRdb's processing, not the study's, gives the V and J calls here. The sample profile shows approximately 80,000 distinct CDR3 sequences; under 4.5% of them were found once. Together, the top ten hold around 5% of the sample.

This sample stems from a study of neurological immune-mediated disorders (dated by TCRdb to between 2018 and 2021). Study-level background: Among the approximately 34 multiple sclerosis patients, relapsing-remitting MS accounted for some 30 and secondary progressive MS accounted for 3. Using UMI-based sequencing, the study compared peripheral blood TCR-beta repertoires from patients with HTLV-I-associated myelopathy (HAM/TSP), patients with multiple sclerosis, and healthy controls. The approximately 99 TCR-beta libraries included longitudinal samples, technical triplicates and paired sorted CD4+ and CD8+ T-cell subsets alongside PBMC samples. Each longitudinal HAM/TSP and healthy donor was sampled at 3 time-points spaced at about 3-45 month intervals. The cohort comprised approximately 67 subjects: 15 or so HAM/TSP patients, 35 or so multiple sclerosis patients and 20 or so healthy controls. The full study reports these points: No identical CDR3 amino acid sequences were shared among expanded clones across subjects, suggesting private TCR-beta repertoires in all groups. Repertoires from 18 of 34 MS patients were grouped by phylogenetic analysis into a cluster of related CDR3 sequences, suggesting a possible repertoire-level signature. The MS cluster showed no association with clinical or MRI features, and the authors stated that larger cohorts are needed. The highest TCR clonal expansion was observed in HAM/TSP patients, whereas the lowest was observed in MS patients, even when compared with healthy controls.

This specimen's time point label, per the study, means: longitudinal time-point 3. Libraries from unsorted PBMCs were made from 2 million PBMCs kept in RNAlater at -80 degrees C until RNA extraction. The multiple sclerosis patients were enrolled in a US clinical protocol that used magnetic resonance imaging to evaluate disease progression. Peripheral blood was subjected to Ficoll-Hypaque density gradient centrifugation to isolate PBMCs, which were then cryopreserved in liquid nitrogen. Deletion took 2 bases off V and 1 base off J, with a span of 6 bases between the germline ends. The CDR3 runs 15 amino acids, cysteine and phenylalanine included. The only DNA kept is the CDR3, 45 bases in frame from the first base. From a lookup of the germline V gene, CDR1 and CDR2 are MNHEY and SVGAGI.

The material sequenced was PBMCs. The rearranged chain carries TRBV6-5 and TRBJ2-6; no confident D gene assignment can be made. The origin of this receptor is a woman aged 60 to 75 with multiple sclerosis. The nucleotide sequence is given as TGTGCCAGCAGTTACAAGTGGTCTGGGGCCAACGTCCTGACTTTC. The translation is CASSYKWSGANVLTF.